One sample yielded the 14 T cell receptor beta chains listed below, sequenced in a study of identical twins. TCRdb redid the calling of the 5' RACE reads with MiXCR, one entry per CDR3 protein. The sample holds some 330,000 distinct CDR3 sequences, roughly 9% seen once. Sequences were obtained from naive T cells sorted from blood. These receptors were taken from a woman aged 45-65 years in good health.

This clonotype was seen only a few times. This rearrangement joins TRBV7-2 to TRBJ2-3; 8 bases agree with TRBD1. Germline-derived CDR1 and CDR2 are SGHTA and FQGNSA. The trim removed 1 base at V and 4 bases at J, leaving 16 bases unmatched. The CDR3 has 19 amino acids. CDR3 in amino acids: CASSLVMGWTGKTADTQYF. The CDR3 DNA reads as TGTGCCAGCAGCTTAGTGATGGGTTGGACAGGGAAGACGGCAGATACGCAGTATTTT.

Comment on this clonotype: One base away lies a much larger clone, so this may be a sequencing read error. The conserved phenylalanine or tryptophan is not found at the CDR3 terminus, so this likely reflects a read error. The V and J genes are TRBV9 and TRBJ1-1; possible D gene TRBD1, 5 bases. The CDR3 extends over 14 amino acids. CDR1 is SGDLS and CDR2 is YYNGEE in the germline V gene. The ends were cut back, 0 bases at V and 3 bases at J, with 9 bases in the middle. CDR3 in amino acids: CASSVVGGDTEAFS. In DNA, the CDR3 is TGTGCCAGCAGCGTAGTGGGGGGGGACACTGAAGCTTTCTCT.

V and J are TRBV29-1 and TRBJ2-2; D is uncertain. This CDR3 is built from 12 residues. The germline V and J ends were trimmed by 1 base and 4 bases, with 4 bases remaining between them. Germline CDR1 SQVTM, CDR2 ANQGSEA. The CDR3 bases are TGCAGCGTTGAAGGGGGCACCGGGGAGCTGTTTTTT. Translating it yields CSVEGGTGELFF.

Regarding this clonotype: This is likely a read error, given that the CDR3 carries no conserved phenylalanine or tryptophan at its end. The chain links TRBV7-9 to TRBJ1-1; no firm D call. In germline, CDR1 is SEHNR, CDR2 FQNEAQ (reference sequence). The CDR3 length is 14 residues. The V gene lost 1 base and the J gene lost 1 base, with 7 bases spanning the gap. Here the CDR3 DNA reads TGTGCCAGCAGCTTAGGGCTCTCGAACACTGAAGCTTTCTGT. Its protein is CASSLGLSNTEAFC.

The chain uses TRBV7-9 and TRBJ2-2, with 9 bases that match TRBD1. Trimming at V came to 5 bases and at J to 3 bases, leaving 4 bases not matched to a gene. Germline V lookup: CDR1 SEHNR, CDR2 FQNEAQ (reference sequence). This CDR3 region has 15 residues. The CDR3 region is CASSKGQGYTGELFF. CDR3 sequence (DNA): TGTGCCAGCAGCAAGGGACAGGGCTACACCGGGGAGCTGTTTTTT.

The chain is built from TRBV5-1 and TRBJ2-5, with 12 bases matching TRBD2. This CDR3 contains 15 residues. V lost 5 bases to trimming and J lost 4 bases; unmatched junction nucleotides: 6. Germline V gene data show CDR1 as SGHRS and CDR2 as YFSETQ. The CDR3 DNA follows: TGCGCCAGCAGTTCACCTAGCGGGAGGGCAGAGACCCAGTACTTC. Translated, it gives CASSSPSGRAETQYF.

This chain connects TRBV7-8 to TRBJ2-3, with D unclear. Germline lookup yields CDR1 SGHVS and CDR2 FQNEAQ. Between the trimmed V and J ends, which lost 3 bases and 2 bases, there was a span of 6 bases. CDR3 length: 13 residues. The CDR3 DNA reads TGTGCCAGCAGCTTCTTTTCCACAGATACGCAGTATTTT. Its translation: CASSFFSTDTQYF.

The sample holds many counts of this clonotype. J is TRBJ2-1 and V is TRBV7-2, with TRBD1 identical over 11 bases. The J segment lost 3 bases and the V segment lost 1 base, leaving 2 bases of the junction unmatched. The CDR3 covers 16 residues. CDR1 and CDR2 (germline): SGHTA, FQGNSA. CDR3 coding DNA: TGTGCCAGCAGCTTAGAGGGGACAGGGGGCTACAATGAGCAGTTCTTC. It yields the protein CASSLEGTGGYNEQFF.

This clonotype has more than one count but fewer than ten. The chain is built from TRBV11-3 and TRBJ2-2, with a tentative D call TRBD2 (6 bases). The CDR3 has 16 amino acids. Trimming removed 5 bases from V and 2 bases from J, with 15 bases in between. CDR1 is SGHNT, CDR2 YENEEA, per germline. The CDR3 DNA is TGTGCCAGCAGCCTAAGCGGAGGGGTAAACACCGGGGAGCTGTTTTTT. It translates to CASSLSGGVNTGELFF.

Only a few counts were recorded for this clonotype. The chain employs TRBV20-1 and TRBJ1-6; D is undetermined. V was trimmed by 0 bases and J by 11 bases, leaving 17 bases between them. The CDR3 is made up of 15 amino acids. Germline V gene lookup returns CDR1 DFQATT and CDR2 SNEGSKA (reference sequence). The CDR3 coding sequence is TGCAGTGCTAGAGAAAAGGCGAGCAACGGGGCACCCCTCCACTTT. Amino acid sequence: CSAREKASNGAPLHF.

The chain has TRBV29-1 and TRBJ2-3; a possible D gene is TRBD2 (5 bases). Per the germline V gene, CDR1 is SQVTM and CDR2 is ANQGSEA. This CDR3 is built from 14 residues. V was shortened by 3 bases and J by 2 bases, with 12 bases between the two germline ends. CDR3 loop: CSVDSDWDTDTQYF. CDR3 DNA sequence: TGCAGCGTTGACTCGGACTGGGACACAGATACGCAGTATTTT.

This clonotype was seen only a few times. The chain couples TRBV4-1 to TRBJ2-2; 8 bases agree with TRBD2. Losses at the gene ends were 2 bases for V and 1 base for J; bases not matched to a gene: 3. The CDR3 is 16 amino acids. Germline CDR1 reads MGHRA; CDR2 reads YSYEKL. The CDR3 region is CASSQLTSENTGELFF. In DNA, the CDR3 is TGCGCCAGCAGCCAACTGACTAGCGAGAACACCGGGGAGCTGTTTTTT.

This clonotype has a count of ten or more. The gene calls are TRBV29-1 and TRBJ2-5; tentative D call: TRBD2 (5 bases). Trimming pared 6 bases from V and 9 bases from J, leaving 23 bases between. The CDR3 is made up of 14 amino acids. Germline CDR1 is SQVTM and CDR2 is ANQGSEA. CDR3 nucleotides: TGCAGCGTCACCTTACGACCGAGGGTTTTGGCCCAGTACTTC. As protein: CSVTLRPRVLAQYF.

This clonotype was seen a few times. This chain uses TRBV28 with TRBJ2-5; weak D call: TRBD1 (5 bases). Germline-derived CDR1 and CDR2 are MDHEN and SYDVKM. This CDR3 has 16 residues. V was trimmed by 7 bases and J by 5 bases, leaving 23 bases between them. The CDR3 nucleotides are TGTGCCAGCAACGAGTCAAAGGGGCGATCCACGGAGACCCAGTACTTC. Translated, it gives CASNESKGRSTETQYF. The entire variable domain, with the rest obtained from reference TRBV28 and TRBJ2-5, is as follows: DVKVTQSSRYLVKRTGEKVFLECVQDMDHENMFWYRQDPGLGLRLIYFSYDVKMKEKGDIPEGYSVSREKKERFSLILESASTNQTSMYLCASNESKGRSTETQYFGPGTRLLVL.